This T cell receptor beta chain was recovered during a study of identifying expanded T cells in peripheral blood. Study-wide findings and caveats: Clone count variance between roughly 2-week samples rose with total template count. Approximately 1.2 clones differed between technical replicates, versus approximately 16 and 19 over time.

Clones were read by immunoSEQ multiplex PCR, and TCRdb kept only the in-frame ones, dropping some. The sample contains about 74,000 clones, approximately 85% of which appear only once. Comments on this clone: Its antigen is unknown.

The CDR3 covers 14 residues. Trimming cost V 5 bases and J 3 bases; bases outside gene matches: 2. Germline lookup yields CDR1 MNHEY and CDR2 SVGAGI. During the collection period, no donor immune events like infections were recorded. The origin of this receptor is a person aged 18 to 75 in good health. The chain carries TRBV6-5 and TRBJ2-7; TRBD2 matches at 12 bases. The sequenced material came from blood. The CDR3 sequence: CASSQTSGSYEQYF. The CDR3, as DNA: TGTGCCAGCAGTCAGACTAGCGGGAGCTACGAGCAGTACTTC.